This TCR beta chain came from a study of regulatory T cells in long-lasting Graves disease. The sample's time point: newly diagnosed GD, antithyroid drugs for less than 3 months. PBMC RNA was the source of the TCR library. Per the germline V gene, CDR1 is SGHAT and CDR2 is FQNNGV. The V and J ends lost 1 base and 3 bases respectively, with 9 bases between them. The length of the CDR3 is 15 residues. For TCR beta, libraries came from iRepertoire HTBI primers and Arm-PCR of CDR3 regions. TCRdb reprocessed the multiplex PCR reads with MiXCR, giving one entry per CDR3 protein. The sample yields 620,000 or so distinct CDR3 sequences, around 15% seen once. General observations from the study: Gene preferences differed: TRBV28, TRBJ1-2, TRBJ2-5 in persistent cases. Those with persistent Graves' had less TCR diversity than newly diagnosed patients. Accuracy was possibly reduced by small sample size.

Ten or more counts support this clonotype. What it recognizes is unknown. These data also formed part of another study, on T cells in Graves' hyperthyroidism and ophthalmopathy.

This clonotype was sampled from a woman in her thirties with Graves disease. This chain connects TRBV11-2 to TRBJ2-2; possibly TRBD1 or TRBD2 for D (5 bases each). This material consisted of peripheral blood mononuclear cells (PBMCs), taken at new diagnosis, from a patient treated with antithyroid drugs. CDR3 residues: CASSLAGQDTGELFF. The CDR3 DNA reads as TGTGCCAGCAGCTTAGCGGGGCAAGACACCGGGGAGCTGTTTTTT. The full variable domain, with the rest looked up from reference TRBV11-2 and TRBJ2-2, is EAGVAQSPRYKIIEKRQSVAFWCNPISGHATLYWYQQILGQGPKLLIQFQNNGVVDDSQLPKDRFSAERLKGVDSTLKIQPAKLEDSAVYLCASSLAGQDTGELFFGEGSRLTVL.